The present entry profiles one T cell receptor (beta chain) with its context. Its antigen is not identified. The data are from a study of cytomegalovirus exposure and HLA in healthy donors. PCR involved 60 Vbeta and 13 Jbeta primers. Profiled with immunoSEQ multiplex PCR; TCRdb holds only in-frame clones, not every one. Here the sample spans 150,000 to 160,000 clones, 82% being singletons. Although they were nominally healthy when sampled, donors likely had unrecorded immune exposures. Notes on the study in general: Investigators reported under 200 TCR beta chains as tied to cytomegalovirus. In a later analysis, V- and J-gene trimming of beta chains associated with a DCLRE1C missense variant, replicated independently.

The germline V gene encodes CDR1 SGDLS and CDR2 YYNGEE. The CDR3 has 15 amino acids. V gave up 0 bases and J gave up 6 bases, with 14 bases separating them. The receptor comes from a woman aged 45-65 years in good health and CMV-seropositive. The sequencing input was PBMCs. The chain carries TRBV9 and TRBJ2-3; TRBD2 is a possible D gene (7 bases). In DNA, the CDR3 is TGTGCCAGCAGCGTAGGGAGAGGGGGGGCCGATACGCAGTATTTT. This translates into CASSVGRGGADTQYF.